The clone carrying this T cell receptor (beta chain) was counted between two and nine times. Antigen unknown. These data belong to a study of cytomegalovirus exposure and HLA in healthy donors. Healthy donors of bone marrow made up the group. Germline assignment: CDR1 SGHTA and CDR2 FQGNSA. The CDR3 consists of 13 residues. Trimming removed 5 bases from V and 0 bases from J, with 4 bases in between. PCR primers comprised 60 Vbeta and 13 Jbeta primers. The repertoire was sequenced with immunoSEQ multiplex PCR; TCRdb's copy has only in-frame clones and lacks some. The sample holds some 110,000 clones, less than 85% seen once. Study-level findings and limits: The authors listed around 150 TCR beta chains as cytomegalovirus-associated.

Material for sequencing was PBMCs. The sequence came from a man aged 40-49 years in good health and CMV-seropositive. The chain couples TRBV7-2 to TRBJ2-2; D is unresolved. For the CDR3, the DNA is TGTGCCAGCAGCCCGGCGAACACCGGGGAGCTGTTTTTT. It is translated as CASSPANTGELFF.